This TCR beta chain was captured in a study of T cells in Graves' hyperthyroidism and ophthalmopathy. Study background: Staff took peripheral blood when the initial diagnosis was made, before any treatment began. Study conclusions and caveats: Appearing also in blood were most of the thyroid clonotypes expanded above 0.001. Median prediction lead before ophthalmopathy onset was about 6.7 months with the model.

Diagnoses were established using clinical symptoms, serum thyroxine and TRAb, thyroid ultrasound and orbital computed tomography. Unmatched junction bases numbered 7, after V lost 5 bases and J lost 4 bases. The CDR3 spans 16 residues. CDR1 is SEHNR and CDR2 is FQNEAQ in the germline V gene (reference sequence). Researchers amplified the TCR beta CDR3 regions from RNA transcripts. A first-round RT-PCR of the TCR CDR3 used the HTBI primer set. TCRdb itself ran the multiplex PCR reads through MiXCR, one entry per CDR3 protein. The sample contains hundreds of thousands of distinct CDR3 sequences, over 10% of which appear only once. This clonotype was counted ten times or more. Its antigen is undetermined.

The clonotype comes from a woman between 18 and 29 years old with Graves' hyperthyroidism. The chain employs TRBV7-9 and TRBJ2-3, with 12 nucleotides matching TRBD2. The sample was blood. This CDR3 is CASSDPSGGAADTQYF. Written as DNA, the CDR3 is TGTGCCAGCAGCGACCCTAGCGGGGGGGCCGCAGATACGCAGTATTTT.